This passage covers 15 T cell receptor beta chains from one sample sequenced in a study of T cells in Graves' hyperthyroidism and ophthalmopathy. TCR beta CDR3 sequences were amplified from RNA transcripts. With the HTBI primer set, the TCR CDR3 went through a first round of RT-PCR. TCRdb processed the multiplex PCR reads anew with MiXCR; each CDR3 protein has one entry. The table lists hundreds of thousands of distinct CDR3 sequences, about 14% of them singletons, with 12% in the top ten. Input material: blood. These receptor sequences come from a woman aged 50 to 60 with Graves' ophthalmopathy.

This clonotype has at least ten counts. J is TRBJ2-3 and V is TRBV12-3 or TRBV12-4; 14 nucleotides match TRBD2. This CDR3 is built from 19 residues. Trimming cost V 2 bases and J 5 bases; bases outside gene matches: 12. DNA for the CDR3: TGTGCCAGCAGTTTACCAGGGACTAGCGGGAGCTCTTCGAGAGATACGCAGTATTTT. The encoded protein is CASSLPGTSGSSSRDTQYF.

This clonotype was counted at least ten times. The chain couples TRBV12-3 or TRBV12-4 to TRBJ2-3; 7 nucleotides line up with TRBD2. V dropped 6 bases and J dropped 1; count of bases not matched to a gene: 22. The CDR3 sequence is 20 residues long. CDR3 sequence: CASRRGTLAERASGTDTQYF. DNA for the CDR3: TGTGCCAGCAGGCGGGGAACCCTAGCGGAGAGGGCTTCGGGCACAGATACGCAGTATTTT.

V is TRBV9 and J is TRBJ2-3, with a weak D call TRBD2 (6 bases). This CDR3 is built from 17 residues. From germline, CDR1 is SGDLS and CDR2 YYNGEE. V lost 1 base and J 2 bases, leaving 17 bases between the germline ends. The CDR3 bases are TGTGCCAGCAGCGTATCGCCTTCGGGGGTTGCCACAGATACGCAGTATTTT. Translating it yields CASSVSPSGVATDTQYF.

This clonotype occurred many times. The V call is TRBV29-1, the J call TRBJ2-2; no firm D call. In germline, CDR1 is SQVTM, CDR2 ANQGSEA. Trimming took 0 bases from V and 4 from J, leaving 3 bases between them. The CDR3 extends over 12 amino acids. CDR3 amino acids: CSVEDGTGELFF. The CDR3, as DNA: TGCAGCGTTGAAGATGGCACCGGGGAGCTGTTTTTT.

This clonotype was detected ten times or more. CDR3 DNA: TGTGCCAGCAGCTTAGCGGGACAGGGTGGGCTTGGGGAGCAGTTCTTC. Encoded protein: CASSLAGQGGLGEQFF. The rearrangement uses TRBV7-3 and TRBJ2-1; 9 bases agree with TRBD1. V dropped 2 bases and J dropped 10; count of bases not matched to a gene: 12. CDR1 is SGHTA and CDR2 is FQGTGA in the germline V gene. CDR3 size: 16 residues.

This clonotype has only a few counts. The chain uses TRBV29-1 and TRBJ2-5, with 9 nucleotides matching TRBD2. The CDR3 is made up of 17 amino acids. Unmatched junction bases numbered 16, after V lost 6 bases and J lost 2 bases. CDR1 and CDR2 from the germline V gene are SQVTM and ANQGSEA. The CDR3 spells CSVERQDSGSNQETQYF. The CDR3 bases are TGCAGCGTGGAGCGACAAGATAGCGGGAGTAATCAAGAGACCCAGTACTTC.

This clonotype was seen repeatedly, ten times or more. The CDR3 loop reads CASSPGTSGSYNEQFF. The DNA of the CDR3 is TGCGCCAGCAGCCCAGGGACTAGCGGGTCCTACAATGAGCAGTTCTTC. The rearrangement uses TRBV5-1 and TRBJ2-1; 12 nucleotides align to TRBD2. Looked up from germline, CDR1 is SGHRS and CDR2 is YFSETQ. The CDR3 totals 16 residues. Trimming cost V 4 bases and J 1 base; bases outside gene matches: 3.

This clonotype has at least ten counts. The chain recombines TRBV29-1 with TRBJ2-1, with 13 positions matching TRBD2. With V trimmed by 6 bases and J by 8 bases, 7 bases remained unmatched. Germline V gene data show CDR1 as SQVTM and CDR2 as ANQGSEA. The CDR3 runs 14 residues. In DNA form, the CDR3 reads TGCAGCGTGATTGGACTAGCGGGAGAGTATGAGCAGTTCTTC. It yields the protein CSVIGLAGEYEQFF.

In DNA, the CDR3 is TGTGCCAGCAGTGAAGTAAGGGGCTCTGGAAACACCATATATTTT. Translating it yields CASSEVRGSGNTIYF. The chain carries TRBV6-1 and TRBJ1-3; D possibly corresponds to TRBD1 (5 bases). The CDR3 loop spans 15 amino acids. The germline V gene encodes CDR1 MNHNS and CDR2 SASEGT. The germline V and J ends were trimmed by 1 base and 0 bases, with 7 bases remaining between them.

This clonotype was seen repeatedly, ten times or more. The rearrangement uses TRBV28 and TRBJ2-3, with 11 nucleotides matching TRBD2. Germline V lookup: CDR1 MDHEN, CDR2 SYDVKM. V shed 4 bases, J shed 1 base, and the junction held 4 bases outside the gene matches. The CDR3 loop spans 16 amino acids. The CDR3 region is CASSSLAGAGTDTQYF. CDR3 in DNA: TGTGCCAGCAGTTCACTAGCGGGAGCTGGCACAGATACGCAGTATTTT.

This chain uses TRBV19 with TRBJ1-5; D is ambiguous. V lost 6 bases, J lost 5 bases, and 11 bases lay in between. Germline CDR1 and CDR2: LNHDA and SQIVND (reference sequence). The CDR3 sequence is 13 residues long. DNA of the CDR3: TGTGCCAGTAGCCGTGCTAGGGATCAGCCCCAGCATTTT. As protein: CASSRARDQPQHF.

This clonotype was seen ten or more times. The chain uses TRBV27 and TRBJ2-5, with 7 bases matching TRBD2. The trim removed 1 base at V and 4 bases at J, leaving 6 bases unmatched. Germline V gene sequence: CDR1 MNHEY, CDR2 SMNVEV (reference sequence). The CDR3 sequence is 15 residues long. The CDR3 DNA reads as TGTGCCAGCAGTTTATTTCGCGGGAGCCCAGAGACCCAGTACTTC. Its protein is CASSLFRGSPETQYF.

This clonotype was picked up many times. J is TRBJ1-2 and V is TRBV2; possible D gene TRBD1, 6 bases. The CDR3 totals 14 residues. Deletions cut 7 bases from V and 7 bases from J, with 19 bases between. Per the germline V gene, CDR1 is SNHLY and CDR2 is FYNNEI. In DNA, the CDR3 is TGTGCCAGCAAGATACAGGGCGATTCTGGTGGCTACACCTTC. Translated: CASKIQGDSGGYTF. The variable domain in full, with the rest retrieved from reference TRBV2 and TRBJ1-2, is EPEVTQTPSHQVTQMGQEVILRCVPISNHLYFYWYRQILGQKVEFLVSFYNNEISEKSEIFDDQFSVERPDGSNFTLKIRSTKLEDSAMYFCASKIQGDSGGYTFGSGTRLTVV.

In its sample, this clonotype was seen a few times. V and J are TRBV29-1 and TRBJ2-1; the D is unclear. The length of the CDR3 is 10 residues. Trimming took 5 bases from V and 8 from J, leaving 7 bases between them. Germline V gene sequence: CDR1 SQVTM, CDR2 ANQGSEA. This CDR3 is CSVLVDEQFF. CDR3 in DNA: TGCAGCGTTTTGGTCGATGAGCAGTTCTTC.

This clonotype showed up many times. This chain joins TRBV7-2 and TRBJ2-3, with 9 bases fitting TRBD2. This CDR3 has 14 amino acids. Germline CDR1 SGHTA, CDR2 FQGNSA. V was clipped by 1 base and J by 6 bases; unmatched bases: 2. CDR3 residues: CASSLVAGVDTQYF. CDR3 bases: TGTGCCAGCAGCTTAGTAGCGGGAGTGGATACGCAGTATTTT.